This TCR beta chain comes out of a study of T-cell reconstitution after alpha-beta-depleted transplantation in children (dated by TCRdb to about 2016). Notes on the research overall: T-cell immune reconstitution after TCRalphabeta/CD19-depleted allogeneic hematopoietic cell transplantation in children was quantitatively tracked in the study by means of TCR repertoire profiling.

Taken from cysteine to phenylalanine, the CDR3 has 13 residues. Only the CDR3 DNA stays, 39 bases, in frame from base 1. CDR1 SEHNR and CDR2 FQNEAQ were looked up in the germline V gene (reference sequence). In its sample, this clonotype was seen many times. The antigen it recognizes is unknown. No quality values exist for individual bases; no much larger clone is one base distant. Library creation used PCR. For sequencing, an Illumina HiSeq 2500 was employed. Molecular barcoding was employed in the preparation of TCR libraries, with unique molecular identifiers being used to normalize TCRbeta repertoire quantification. TCRdb reworked the public reads: Q25 trimming with fastp, MiXCR clone assembly, productive beta chains retained. Entries are consolidated by CDR3 protein sequence, retaining the most common genes and DNA. This sample comprises roughly 32,000 distinct CDR3 sequences, about 6.8% of them detected only once. Of the sample, roughly a quarter falls within the top ten clones.

General conclusions and limits of the study: The apparently early recovery of alphabetaT-cell counts about two months after transplant reportedly depended on only several hundred rapidly expanded clones that came from non-depleted graft cells. The high TCRbeta diversity at day 60 in some patients was ascribed to recipient T cells and intrathymic progenitors that had survived conditioning. Over the following months the frequencies of hyperexpanded clones went down, and after one year T-cell counts and TCRbeta diversity were mostly credited to newly produced T cells.

The time point label, read with the paper, signifies: day 60 (about 2 months) after transplantation. Taken with the paper, the label for treatment or condition translates to: allogeneic hematopoietic cell transplantation with graft depleted of TCRalphabeta T cells and CD19 B cells. Transplant recipients were children who received TCRalphabeta/CD19-depleted allogeneic hematopoietic cell grafts. The specimen was peripheral blood, collected 60 days after TCRalphabeta/CD19-depleted stem cell transplant. The chain is assembled from TRBV7-9 and TRBJ1-2; 10 central bases correspond to TRBD1. The receptor was derived from a child in the first two years of life who had a stem cell transplant for acute myeloid leukemia, so the T cells may come from the graft donor. The DNA is TGTGCTCTGACAGGGGGCAAAGACTATGGCTACACCTTC. It is translated as CALTGGKDYGYTF.